This T cell receptor beta chain was captured by sequencing in a study of blood T cell repertoires in COVID-19. Study summary: From T cells, B-cell-depleted T cells, or PBMCs came the material, which was cDNA or gDNA.

Sequencing was performed with immunoSEQ multiplex PCR; in TCRdb, only in-frame clones are kept and a portion is missing. Of some 130,000 clones detected, roughly nine tenths appear once; the ten largest clones hold approximately 3.7%. Deletions cut 2 bases from V and 4 bases from J, with 12 bases between. The CDR3 is made up of 15 amino acids. Germline V CDR1 and CDR2: SGHNT, YENEEA. The chain combines TRBV11-3 with TRBJ2-1; TRBD2 might be the D (6 bases). This TCR derives from a middle-aged man with active COVID-19. Sequencing used peripheral blood. CDR3 bases: TGTGCCAGCAGCTTACGGAGCGGGTCTTACAATGAGCAGTTCTTC. Translation gives CASSLRSGSYNEQFF. Drawing the rest from reference TRBV11-3 and TRBJ2-1, the complete variable domain is EAGVVQSPRYKIIEKKQPVAFWCNPISGHNTLYWYLQNLGQGPELLIRYENEEAVDDSQLPKDRFSAERLKGVDSTLKIQPAELGDSAVYLCASSLRSGSYNEQFFGPGTRLTVL.